The source of this T cell receptor (beta chain) is a study of breast tumors, draining lymph nodes, adjacent tissues. Findings and caveats of the study: Tumor T cell lymph node origin was a supported hypothesis, not proven. Most tumor T cells seemingly derive from lymph node, then expand in tumor.

The CDR3 totals 15 residues. Germline V lookup: CDR1 SGHAT, CDR2 FQNNGV. V was trimmed by 1 base and J by 1 base, leaving 11 bases between them. TCRdb re-called the multiplex PCR reads through MiXCR, storing one row per CDR3 protein. This sample yields around 190,000 distinct CDR3 sequences, of which roughly 30% are seen a single time; 3.5% to 4.5% belongs to the top ten. This clonotype was picked up a small number of times. The antigen is undetermined. Breast cancer patients provided tissue from their axillary draining lymph nodes. The receptor was isolated from a female donor with breast cancer. Some clones in this sample may be carry-over from other donors' samples. This chain uses TRBV11-2 with TRBJ2-7; possible D gene TRBD1, 6 bases. The source material was axillary lymph node tissue. CDR3 bases: TGTGCCAGCAGCTTAGTACAGGGACGGTCCTACGAGCAGTACTTC. Residues: CASSLVQGRSYEQYF.